The T cell receptor beta chain described here comes from a study of blood T cell repertoires in COVID-19. This CDR3 has 20 residues. V shed 7 bases and J 10 bases; nucleotides not matched to a gene: 29. Germline assignment: CDR1 SQVTM and CDR2 ANQGSEA. Repertoires were generated with immunoSEQ multiplex PCR, while TCRdb's copy carries only in-frame clones and drops some. Counted here are approximately 230,000 clones, approximately 80% occurring once; the ten biggest clones make up roughly 10%. J is TRBJ2-1 and V is TRBV29-1; TRBD2 matches 12 bases. The specimen was peripheral blood. The sequence came from a man of 80 years or more with acute or convalescent COVID-19. The CDR3 protein is CSAATARTGLAGPSAKEQFF. The CDR3 nucleotides are TGCAGCGCCGCCACGGCCAGAACGGGACTAGCGGGCCCCTCTGCCAAGGAGCAGTTCTTC.